The TCR beta chain described here comes from a study of identical twins listed by TCRdb under 2016. For context, the study as a whole: To test whether fetal clonotypes persist, this study deep-sequenced TCR alpha and beta repertoires from monozygotic twins, from unrelated adults of various ages, and from cord blood. To rule out contamination, replicate twin experiments were performed at different times with different library preparation protocols. Study-level results and caveats: The excess sharing between twins in beta out-of-frame sequences was weaker because fewer shared sequences reduced the signal-to-noise ratio. Compared with coincidental sharing between unrelated individuals, an excess of low generation-probability sequences was observed among out-of-frame TCR alpha sequences shared between twins. Out-of-frame TCR alpha sharing in monozygotic twins was systematically underestimated by recombination models, whereas sharing between unrelated individuals was in agreement with the recombination models. Abundant cord blood beta clonotypes had fewer insertions, young adult naive repertoires showed a similar but weaker trend, and memory repertoires showed no such trend. Invariant T cells such as MAIT and iNKT could partly confound zero-insertion analyses, although diverse VJ usage argued against such confounding for most clonotypes. Conclusions relied on cross-sectional statistical analysis, since the same donors could not be followed over many years.

The method was 5' RACE. TCRdb names Illumina HiSeq 2000 as the instrument used. A universal primer binding site was added through template switching, and the final cDNA carried a unique molecular identifier so that TCR cDNA molecules could be counted accurately. First-strand cDNA for TCR alpha and beta chains was synthesized from specific primers in the conserved constant-segment region. To control for contamination, every cDNA library carried two barcodes: a SMART-Mk sample barcode plus Illumina barcodes. TruSeq adapter sequences and Illumina sample barcodes were added in two successive PCR steps. The TCR alpha and beta cDNA libraries were sequenced on the Illumina HiSeq platform using custom primers. As for the original processing: Raw reads were processed with MiGEC to extract unique molecular identifiers, and MiXCR was used to determine CDR3 positions. Recombination models were inferred per individual with the repgenHMM and IGoR tools using an EM algorithm. The tcR package in R was used for shared clonotype analysis, with sharing normalized by the product of cloneset sizes. Out-of-frame nonproductive sequences were analyzed to study raw recombination free of thymic and clonal selection effects. TCRdb applied fastp at Q25 and MiXCR to the public reads, then kept only in-frame beta chains. Records with the same CDR3 protein are collapsed into one entry carrying the most frequent genes and DNA. V and J calls and clone size were set by TCRdb, not the authors. The sample data list some 210,000 distinct CDR3 sequences, and approximately 15% of these were observed just once. Clones ranked in the top ten supply roughly two fifths of the sample.

All donors were healthy Caucasians. Three pairs of female monozygotic twins, all aged roughly 18 to 30 years, were included in the twin cohort. Positive isolation kits from Invitrogen were used to isolate CD4+ and CD8+ T cell populations. This clonotype was recorded a few times. This receptor's antigen is unknown. The sample holds no much larger clone one base away, and base qualities are not on file. The sample also formed part of further work on T cells expressing NK-cell markers. From the second report: TCR beta-chain repertoires were profiled in sorted CD3+CD56+NKG2C+, CD3+CD56+NKG2C- and CD3+CD56-NKG2C+ T-cell subsets from eight donors. Among the eight sequenced donors, seven were HCMV-seropositive and one was HCMV-seronegative. In several experiments an anti-gammadeltaTCR antibody was added to restrict sorting to alphabetaTCR-expressing T cells. In a handful of donors, the dominant CD3+CD56+NKG2C+ clonotypes ranked among the top 10 CD8+ clonotypes, making up about 1.0-8% of CD8+ T cells. Those dominant clonotypes were again the most abundant among CD3+CD56-NKG2C+ cells in a handful of donors, at roughly 28.3-60.1%. It remained unclear whether the expanded NKG2C-expressing T cell clones were specific for HCMV antigens. The eight sequenced donors were randomly selected healthy volunteers, three men and five women. HCMV serostatus was determined by detecting HCMV-specific IgG in serum with a commercial ELISA kit. Reads were demultiplexed and grouped by UMI with MIGEC, and clonotypes were assembled and quantified with MiTCR. To remove erroneous sequences, TCR cDNA sequences were retained only when supported by two or more reads. Downstream repertoire analysis used the tcR package, and clonotypes were matched across fractions by CDR3 nucleotide sequence plus V segment. Antigen specificity was annotated against VDJdb with VDJmatch, allowing one amino acid substitution in CDR3.

Sequenced material: CD8+ T cells sorted from blood. The TCR originated in a young woman in good health.

This receptor has the CDR3 CSATLAGDPQETQYF. At the DNA level, the sequence is TGCAGTGCTACCCTAGCGGGGGATCCCCAAGAGACCCAGTACTTC. The sequence joins TRBV20-1 to TRBJ2-5, and 10 junction bases match TRBD2. The V end gives up 4 bases and the J end 1 base, leaving 6 bases in the junction not matched to a gene. For CDR1 and CDR2, the germline V gene (reference sequence) lists DFQATT and SNEGSKA. The cysteine opens and the phenylalanine closes a CDR3 of 15 amino acids. The kept DNA is CDR3 alone, 45 bases in frame from the first base.